Reported below is one T cell receptor (beta chain). Here immunoSEQ multiplex PCR was the method, and the copy in TCRdb shows in-frame clones only, minus some. This sample carries roughly 80,000 clones, 65% to 85% of them seen once, and the ten largest clones take about 31%. The data are from a study of blood T cell repertoires in COVID-19. The overall study: From T cells, B-cell-depleted T cells, or PBMCs came the material, which was cDNA or gDNA.

The sequenced sample consisted of peripheral blood. This clonotype was obtained from a woman older than 75 with acute or convalescent COVID-19.

In DNA, the CDR3 is TGTGCCAGCAGCCACGAACGGGGGAGAGCGCACGAGCAGTACTTC. This sequence encodes CASSHERGRAHEQYF. The gene calls are TRBV3-1 (or the pseudogene TRBV3-2) and TRBJ2-7; perhaps TRBD2 as D (6 bases). This CDR3 has 15 amino acids. CDR1 is LGHDT and CDR2 is YNNKEL in the germline V gene (reference sequence). V shed 3 bases and J shed 5 bases, with 17 bases lying between them.